Listed here is a single T cell receptor (beta chain). Its antigen remains unidentified. TCRdb redid the calling of the 5' RACE reads with MiXCR, one entry per CDR3 protein. The repertoire consists of 100,000 to 150,000 distinct CDR3 sequences, with about 8.4% occurring once and the leading ten covering 40%. The data originate from a study of T cells after yellow fever vaccination. The V and J ends lost 4 bases and 0 bases, in that order; junction bases with no gene match: 15. This CDR3 spans 19 amino acids. The V gene's germline CDR1 is SGHTA and CDR2 FQGNSA. Notes on the study in general: The secondary response showed a weaker magnitude and a faster peak, day 5 versus 15. Abundant bulk-derived clonotypes could contaminate FACS-sorted repertoires. Reappearance after the booster was observed for most primary-vaccination clones (96% CD4, about 90% CD8).

The sample was CD8+ T cells sorted from PBMCs, taken on the day of the yellow fever booster vaccination. The V and J genes are TRBV7-2 and TRBJ1-3; the match to TRBD1 covers 7 bases. The source of this sequence is a young man who received the YFV17D yellow fever vaccine. CDR3 in DNA: TGTGCCAGCAGCTCCCTGGGACAGAGGAACCTTTACTCTGGAAACACCATATATTTT. Translation: CASSSLGQRNLYSGNTIYF.